This TCR beta chain was observed in a study of T-cell memory formation after mild COVID-19. A single record per CDR3 protein comes from TCRdb applying MiXCR to the 5' RACE reads. The sample carries under 350,000 distinct CDR3 sequences, roughly 17% recorded once. The V gene's germline CDR1 is MDHEN and CDR2 SYDVKM. This CDR3 is built from 15 residues. Unmatched junction bases numbered 7, after V lost 5 bases and J lost 4 bases. Study-wide points: Balance between CD4 and CD8 was seen in clones contracting day 15 to 85, and a CD4+ lean was seen in later expanders.

The table lists this clonotype with a few counts. The antigen is undetermined. The chain joins TRBV28 to TRBJ2-5; TRBD2 aligns across 10 bases. This TCR was recovered from a man between 18 and 35 years old who had mild COVID-19 (a few samples of this study predate the infection). Cell type and time point are not known. The sequencing sample was made of PBMCs or a T cell subset sorted from them (not recorded which). CDR3 DNA sequence: TGTGCCAGCAGTCCGCCACTAGCGGGGCGAGAGACCCAGTACTTC. Encoded protein: CASSPPLAGRETQYF.